This TCR beta chain emerged from a study of T cell changes during pregnancy in multiple sclerosis. CDR1 is MNHNS, CDR2 SASEGT, per germline. V was shortened by 6 bases and J by 6 bases, with 15 bases between the two germline ends. The CDR3 sequence is 13 residues long. Using immunoSEQ multiplex PCR, the repertoire was profiled, and TCRdb retains in-frame clones only, with some absent. The sample yields tens of thousands of clones, about 89% seen once. V gene TRBV6-1 combines with J gene TRBJ2-7, with TRBD1 as a possible D gene (5 bases). This material consisted of peripheral blood, taken in the second trimester of pregnancy. This clonotype was sampled from a female donor with multiple sclerosis, enrolled in a pregnancy study. The CDR3 DNA sequence: TGTGCCAGCAGGAAGGGGCTGGCACGCGAGCAGTACTTC. Protein sequence: CASRKGLAREQYF.